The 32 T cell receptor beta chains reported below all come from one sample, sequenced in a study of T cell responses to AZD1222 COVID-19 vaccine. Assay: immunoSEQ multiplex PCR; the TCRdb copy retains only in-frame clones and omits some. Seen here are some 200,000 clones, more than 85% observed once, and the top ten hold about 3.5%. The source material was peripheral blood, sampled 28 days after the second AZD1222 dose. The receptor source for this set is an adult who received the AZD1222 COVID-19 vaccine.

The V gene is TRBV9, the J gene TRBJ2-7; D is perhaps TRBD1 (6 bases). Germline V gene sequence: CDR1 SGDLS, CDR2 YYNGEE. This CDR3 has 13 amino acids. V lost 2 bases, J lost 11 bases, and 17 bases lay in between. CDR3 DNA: TGTGCCAGCAGCGTGCTACCAGGGGAGAGAGAGTACTTC. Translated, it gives CASSVLPGEREYF.

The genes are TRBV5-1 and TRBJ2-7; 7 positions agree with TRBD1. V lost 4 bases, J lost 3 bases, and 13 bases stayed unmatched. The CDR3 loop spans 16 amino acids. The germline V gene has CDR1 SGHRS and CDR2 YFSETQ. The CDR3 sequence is CASSPVQTGRGYEQYF. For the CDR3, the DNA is TGCGCCAGCAGCCCTGTCCAGACAGGGCGAGGCTACGAGCAGTACTTC. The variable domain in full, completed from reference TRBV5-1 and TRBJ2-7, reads KAGVTQTPRYLIKTRGQQVTLSCSPISGHRSVSWYQQTPGQGLQFLFEYFSETQRNKGNFPGRFSGRQFSNSRSEMNVSTLELGDSALYLCASSPVQTGRGYEQYFGPGTRLTVT.

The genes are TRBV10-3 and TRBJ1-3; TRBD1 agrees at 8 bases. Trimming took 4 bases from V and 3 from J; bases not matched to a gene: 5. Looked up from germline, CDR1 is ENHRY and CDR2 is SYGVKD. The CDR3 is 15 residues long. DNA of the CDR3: TGTGCCATCAGTGGGACAGGGAACAATGGAAACACCATATATTTT. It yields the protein CAISGTGNNGNTIYF.

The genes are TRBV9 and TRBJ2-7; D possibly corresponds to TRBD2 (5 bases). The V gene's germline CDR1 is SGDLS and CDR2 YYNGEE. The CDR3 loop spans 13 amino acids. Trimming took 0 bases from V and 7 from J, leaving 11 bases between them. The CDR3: CASSVVLAGEQYF. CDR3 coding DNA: TGTGCCAGCAGCGTAGTTCTAGCCGGGGAGCAGTACTTC.

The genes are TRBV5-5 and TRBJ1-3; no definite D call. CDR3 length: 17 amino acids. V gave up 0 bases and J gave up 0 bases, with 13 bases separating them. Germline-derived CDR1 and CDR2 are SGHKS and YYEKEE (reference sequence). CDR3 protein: CASSLAGIFSSGNTIYF. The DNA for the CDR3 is TGTGCCAGCAGCTTGGCTGGGATTTTCAGCTCTGGAAACACCATATATTTT.

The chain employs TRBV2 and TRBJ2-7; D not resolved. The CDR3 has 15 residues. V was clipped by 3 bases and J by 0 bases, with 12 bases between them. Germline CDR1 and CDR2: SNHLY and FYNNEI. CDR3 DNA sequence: TGTGCCAGCAGTGATCTTGCGGTAAGCTCCTACGAGCAGTACTTC. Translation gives CASSDLAVSSYEQYF.

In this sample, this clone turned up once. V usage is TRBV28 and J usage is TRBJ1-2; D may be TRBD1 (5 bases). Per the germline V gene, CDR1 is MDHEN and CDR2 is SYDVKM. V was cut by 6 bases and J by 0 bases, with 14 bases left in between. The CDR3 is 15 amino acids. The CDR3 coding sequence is TGTGCCAGCAGACCGCAGGGATTCCCTAACTATGGCTACACCTTC. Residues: CASRPQGFPNYGYTF.

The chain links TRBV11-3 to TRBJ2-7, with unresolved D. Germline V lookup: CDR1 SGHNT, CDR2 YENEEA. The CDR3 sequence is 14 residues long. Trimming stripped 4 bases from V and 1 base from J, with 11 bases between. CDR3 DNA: TGTGCCAGCAGCTCCCAGACGGATTCCTACGAGCAGTACTTC. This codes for CASSSQTDSYEQYF.

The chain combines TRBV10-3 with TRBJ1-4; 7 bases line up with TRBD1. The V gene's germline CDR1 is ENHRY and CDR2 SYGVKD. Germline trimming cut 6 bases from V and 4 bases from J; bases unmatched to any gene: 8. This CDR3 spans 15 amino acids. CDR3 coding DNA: TGTGCCATCAGCCCGACGACAGGGTATAATGAAAAACTGTTTTTT. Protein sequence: CAISPTTGYNEKLFF.

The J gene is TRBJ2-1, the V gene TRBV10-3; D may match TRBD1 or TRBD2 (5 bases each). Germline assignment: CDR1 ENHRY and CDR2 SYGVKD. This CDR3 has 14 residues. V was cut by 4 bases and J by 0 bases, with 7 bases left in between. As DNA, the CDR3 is TGTGCCATCAGTGCGGGACCCTCCTACAATGAGCAGTTCTTC. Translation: CAISAGPSYNEQFF.

The CDR3 DNA is TGTGCCAGCAGCCGGACAGGGGCCCTGGGCTACACCTTC. Protein product: CASSRTGALGYTF. The rearrangement uses TRBV5-4 and TRBJ1-2; 9 positions agree with TRBD1. Germline trimming cut 4 bases from V and 8 bases from J; bases unmatched to any gene: 6. Germline V gene data show CDR1 as SGHNT and CDR2 as YYREEE (reference sequence). The CDR3 has 13 amino acids. The complete variable domain, with remaining parts taken from reference TRBV5-4 and TRBJ1-2, reads ETGVTQSPTHLIKTRGQQVTLRCSSQSGHNTVSWYQQALGQGPQFIFQYYREEENGRGNFPPRFSGLQFPNYSSELNVNALELDDSALYLCASSRTGALGYTFGSGTRLTVV.

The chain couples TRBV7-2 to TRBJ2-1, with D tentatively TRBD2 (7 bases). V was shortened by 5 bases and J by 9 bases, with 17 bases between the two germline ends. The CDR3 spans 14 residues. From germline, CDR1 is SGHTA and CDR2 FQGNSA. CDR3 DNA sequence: TGTGCCAGCAGCCCAAGCGGGGCCAGGGGTGAGCAGTTCTTC. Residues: CASSPSGARGEQFF.

The CDR3 coding sequence is TGTGCCAGCAGCTTATCCACGAGGCGGGAGGGGCCCCGAGAGACCCAGTACTTC. This codes for CASSLSTRREGPRETQYF. The J gene is TRBJ2-5, the V gene TRBV5-8; TRBD2 aligns across 9 bases. Per the germline V gene, CDR1 is SGHTS and CDR2 is YDEGEE. The CDR3 is 18 amino acids. J gave up 4 bases and V 2 bases, and 15 bases lay outside the gene matches.

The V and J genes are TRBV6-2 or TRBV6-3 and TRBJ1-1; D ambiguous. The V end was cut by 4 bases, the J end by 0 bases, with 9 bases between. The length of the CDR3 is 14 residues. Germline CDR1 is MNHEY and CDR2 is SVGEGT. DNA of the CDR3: TGTGCCAGCAGTTCCGGGCAGCTGAACACTGAAGCTTTCTTT. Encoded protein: CASSSGQLNTEAFF.

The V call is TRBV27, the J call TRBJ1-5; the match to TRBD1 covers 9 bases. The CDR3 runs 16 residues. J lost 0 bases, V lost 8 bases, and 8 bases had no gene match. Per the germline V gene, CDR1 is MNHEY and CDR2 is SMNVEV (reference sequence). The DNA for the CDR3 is TGTGCCAGCTCGAGGGGGACAGGGAATAGCAATCAGCCCCAGCATTTT. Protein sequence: CASSRGTGNSNQPQHF.

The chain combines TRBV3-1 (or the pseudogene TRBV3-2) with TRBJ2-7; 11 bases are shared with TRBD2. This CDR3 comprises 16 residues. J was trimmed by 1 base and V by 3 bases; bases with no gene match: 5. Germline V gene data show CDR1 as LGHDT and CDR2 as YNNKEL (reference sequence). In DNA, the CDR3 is TGTGCCAGCAGCCAGGTCGGACTAGCGGGTTCCTACGAGCAGTACTTC. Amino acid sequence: CASSQVGLAGSYEQYF.

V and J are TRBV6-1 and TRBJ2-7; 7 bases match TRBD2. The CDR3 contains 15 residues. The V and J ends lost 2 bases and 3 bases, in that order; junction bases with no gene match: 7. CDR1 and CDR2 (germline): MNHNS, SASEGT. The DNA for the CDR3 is TGTGCCAGCAGTGAAATGTCGGGAGGCGACTACGAGCAGTACTTC. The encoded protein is CASSEMSGGDYEQYF.

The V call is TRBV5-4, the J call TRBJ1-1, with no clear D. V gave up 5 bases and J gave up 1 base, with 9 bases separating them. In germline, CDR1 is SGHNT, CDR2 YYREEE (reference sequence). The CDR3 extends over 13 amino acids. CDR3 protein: CASSRPPNTEAFF. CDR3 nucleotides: TGTGCCAGCAGTCGGCCCCCGAACACTGAAGCTTTCTTT.

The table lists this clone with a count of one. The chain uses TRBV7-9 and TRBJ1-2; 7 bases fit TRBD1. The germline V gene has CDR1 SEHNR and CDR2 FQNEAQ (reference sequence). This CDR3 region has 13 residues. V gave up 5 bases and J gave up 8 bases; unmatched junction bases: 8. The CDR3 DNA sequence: TGTGCCAGCAGCCTAATACAGGGGAACGGCTACACCTTC. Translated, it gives CASSLIQGNGYTF.

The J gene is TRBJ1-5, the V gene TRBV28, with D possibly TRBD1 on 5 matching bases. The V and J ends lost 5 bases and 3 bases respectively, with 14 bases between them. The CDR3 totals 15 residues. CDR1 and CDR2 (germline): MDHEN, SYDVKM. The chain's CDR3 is CASSPSGGVNQPQHF. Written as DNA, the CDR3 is TGTGCCAGCAGTCCCTCGGGGGGAGTCAATCAGCCCCAGCATTTT.

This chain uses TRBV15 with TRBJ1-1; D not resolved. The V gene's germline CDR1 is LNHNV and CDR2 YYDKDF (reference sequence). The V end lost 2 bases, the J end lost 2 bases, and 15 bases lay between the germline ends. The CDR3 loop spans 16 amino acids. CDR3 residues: CATSRTGSYLNTEAFF. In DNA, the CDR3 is TGTGCCACCAGCAGAACGGGGAGTTACTTAAACACTGAAGCTTTCTTT.

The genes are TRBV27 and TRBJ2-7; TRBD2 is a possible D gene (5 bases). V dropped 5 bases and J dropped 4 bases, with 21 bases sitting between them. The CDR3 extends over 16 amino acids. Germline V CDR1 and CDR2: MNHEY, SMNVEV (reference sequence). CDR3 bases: TGTGCCAGCAGTAAAACGGGCCCCTCGGGGATTTACGAGCAGTACTTC. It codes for CASSKTGPSGIYEQYF.

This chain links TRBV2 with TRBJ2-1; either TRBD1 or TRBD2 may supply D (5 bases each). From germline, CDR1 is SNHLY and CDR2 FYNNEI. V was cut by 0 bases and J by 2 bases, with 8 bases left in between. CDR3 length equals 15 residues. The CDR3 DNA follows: TGTGCCAGCAGTGAAGCGGGACCTACCTACAATGAGCAGTTCTTC. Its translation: CASSEAGPTYNEQFF.

The CDR3 spells CASSPILGTQNTEAFF. The CDR3 DNA sequence: TGTGCCAGCTCACCAATTTTAGGGACACAGAACACTGAAGCTTTCTTT. This chain uses TRBV18 with TRBJ1-1; D might be TRBD1 (6 bases). The CDR3 is 16 residues long. Germline assignment: CDR1 KGHSH and CDR2 LQKENI. V lost 2 bases, J lost 1 base, and 14 bases lay in between.

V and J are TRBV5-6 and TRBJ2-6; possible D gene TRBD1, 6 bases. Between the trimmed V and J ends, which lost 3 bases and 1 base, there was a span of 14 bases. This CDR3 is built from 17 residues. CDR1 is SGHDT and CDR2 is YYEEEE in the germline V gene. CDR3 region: CASSYTTGFSGANVLTF. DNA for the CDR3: TGTGCCAGCAGCTACACTACAGGGTTTTCTGGGGCCAACGTCCTGACTTTC.

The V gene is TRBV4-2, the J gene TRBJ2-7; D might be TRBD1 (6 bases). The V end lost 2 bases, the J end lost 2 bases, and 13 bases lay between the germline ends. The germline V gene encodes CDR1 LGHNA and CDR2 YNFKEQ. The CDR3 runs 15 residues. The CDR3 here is CASSQLQDSAYEQYF. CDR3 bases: TGTGCCAGCAGCCAACTACAGGACAGCGCCTACGAGCAGTACTTC.

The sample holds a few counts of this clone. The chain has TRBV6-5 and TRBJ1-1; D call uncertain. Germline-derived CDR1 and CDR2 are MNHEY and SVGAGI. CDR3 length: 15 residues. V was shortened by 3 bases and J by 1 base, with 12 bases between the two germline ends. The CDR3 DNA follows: TGTGCCAGCAGTTATACGTGGGTCAAGAACACTGAAGCTTTCTTT. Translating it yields CASSYTWVKNTEAFF.

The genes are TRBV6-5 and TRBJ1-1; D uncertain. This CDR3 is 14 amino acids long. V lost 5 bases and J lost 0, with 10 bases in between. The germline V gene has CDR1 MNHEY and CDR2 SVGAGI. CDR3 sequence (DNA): TGTGCCAGCAGTAGTGGGCCCCTGAACACTGAAGCTTTCTTT. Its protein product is CASSSGPLNTEAFF.

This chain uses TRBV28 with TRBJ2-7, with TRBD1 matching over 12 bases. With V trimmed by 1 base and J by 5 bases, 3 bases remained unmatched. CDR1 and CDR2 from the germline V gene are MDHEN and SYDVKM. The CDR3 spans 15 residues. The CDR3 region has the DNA TGTGCCAGCAGTTTATACGGGACAGGGGGCCACGAGCAGTACTTC. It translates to CASSLYGTGGHEQYF.

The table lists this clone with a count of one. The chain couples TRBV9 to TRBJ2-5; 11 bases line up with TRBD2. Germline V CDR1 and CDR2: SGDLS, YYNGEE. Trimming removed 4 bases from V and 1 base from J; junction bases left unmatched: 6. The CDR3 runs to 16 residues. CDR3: CASSLPGLAVQETQYF. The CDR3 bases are TGTGCCAGCAGCCTCCCGGGACTAGCGGTCCAAGAGACCCAGTACTTC.

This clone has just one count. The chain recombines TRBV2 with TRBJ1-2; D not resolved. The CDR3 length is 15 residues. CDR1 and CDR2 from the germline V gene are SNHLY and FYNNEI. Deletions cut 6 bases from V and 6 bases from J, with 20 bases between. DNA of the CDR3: TGTGCCAGCAGAAATCGTGCAGACATCGTAGATGGCTACACCTTC. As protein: CASRNRADIVDGYTF.

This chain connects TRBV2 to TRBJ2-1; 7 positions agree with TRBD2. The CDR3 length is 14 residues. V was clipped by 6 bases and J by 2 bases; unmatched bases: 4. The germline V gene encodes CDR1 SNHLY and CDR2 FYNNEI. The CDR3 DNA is TGTGCCAGCAGGAGGCGGGAGACCTACAATGAGCAGTTCTTC. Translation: CASRRRETYNEQFF.